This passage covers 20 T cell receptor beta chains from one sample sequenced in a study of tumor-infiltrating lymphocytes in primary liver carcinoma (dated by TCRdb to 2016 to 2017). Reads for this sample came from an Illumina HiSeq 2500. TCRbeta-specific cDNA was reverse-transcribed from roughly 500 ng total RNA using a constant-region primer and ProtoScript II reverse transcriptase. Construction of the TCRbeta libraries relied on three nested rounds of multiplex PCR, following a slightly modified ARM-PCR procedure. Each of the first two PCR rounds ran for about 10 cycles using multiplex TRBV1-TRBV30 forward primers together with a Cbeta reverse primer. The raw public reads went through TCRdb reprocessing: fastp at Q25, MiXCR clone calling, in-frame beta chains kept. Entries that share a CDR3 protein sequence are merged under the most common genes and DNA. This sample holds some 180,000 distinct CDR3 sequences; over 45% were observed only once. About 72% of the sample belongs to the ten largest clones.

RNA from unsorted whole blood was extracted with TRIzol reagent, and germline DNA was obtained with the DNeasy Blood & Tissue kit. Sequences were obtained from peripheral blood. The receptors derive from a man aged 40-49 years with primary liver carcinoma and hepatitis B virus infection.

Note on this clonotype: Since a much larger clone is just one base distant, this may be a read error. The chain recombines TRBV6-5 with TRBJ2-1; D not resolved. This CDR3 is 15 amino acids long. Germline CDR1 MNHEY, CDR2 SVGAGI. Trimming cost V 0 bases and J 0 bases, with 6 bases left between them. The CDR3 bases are TGTGCCAGCAGTTACTCAGAGAGCTCCTACAATGAGCAGTTCTTC. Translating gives CASSYSESSYNEQFF.

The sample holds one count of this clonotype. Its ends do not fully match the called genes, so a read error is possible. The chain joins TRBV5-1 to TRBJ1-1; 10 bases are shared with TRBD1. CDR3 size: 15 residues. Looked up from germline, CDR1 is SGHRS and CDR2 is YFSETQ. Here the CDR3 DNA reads TGCACCAGCAGCCCCCCCGGGACAGGGGCTACTGAAGCTTTCTTT. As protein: CTSSPPGTGATEAFF. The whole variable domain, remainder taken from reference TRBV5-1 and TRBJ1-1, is KAGVTQTPRYLIKTRGQQVTLSCSPISGHRSVSWYQQTPGQGLQFLFEYFSETQRNKGNFPGRFSGRQFSNSRSEMNVSTLELGDSALYLCTSSPPGTGATEAFFGQGTRLTVV.

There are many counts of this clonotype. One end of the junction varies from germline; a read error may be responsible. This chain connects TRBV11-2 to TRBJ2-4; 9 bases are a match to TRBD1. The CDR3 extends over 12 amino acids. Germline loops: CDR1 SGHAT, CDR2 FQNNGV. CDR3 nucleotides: TGTGCCAGCAGCTTAGACCGGGGGACAGGGACCTTC. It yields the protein CASSLDRGTGTF.

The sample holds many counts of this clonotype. CDR3 sequence reads: CASSELAGGSSYEQYF. Here the CDR3 DNA reads TGTGCCAGCAGCGAACTAGCGGGAGGGTCCTCCTACGAGCAGTACTTC. V and J are TRBV4-2 and TRBJ2-7, with TRBD2 matching 13 bases. The CDR3 extends over 16 amino acids. V lost 5 bases, J lost 0 bases, and 4 bases stayed unmatched. Germline loops: CDR1 LGHNA, CDR2 YNFKEQ.

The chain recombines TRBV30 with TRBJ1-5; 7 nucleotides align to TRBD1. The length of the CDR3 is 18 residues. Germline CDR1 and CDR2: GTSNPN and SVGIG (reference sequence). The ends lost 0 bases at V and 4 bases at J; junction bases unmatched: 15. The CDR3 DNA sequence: TGTGCCTGGAGTGTACAAGGGACAGTCCCTTTGGGAAATCAGCCCCAGCATTTT. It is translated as CAWSVQGTVPLGNQPQHF.

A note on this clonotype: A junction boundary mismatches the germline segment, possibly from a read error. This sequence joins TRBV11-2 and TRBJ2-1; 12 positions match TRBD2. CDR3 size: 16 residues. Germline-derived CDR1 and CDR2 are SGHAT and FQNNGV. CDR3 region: CTSSTLTSGRCNEQFF. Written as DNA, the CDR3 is TGTACCAGCAGCACCCTGACTAGCGGGAGATGCAATGAGCAGTTCTTC.

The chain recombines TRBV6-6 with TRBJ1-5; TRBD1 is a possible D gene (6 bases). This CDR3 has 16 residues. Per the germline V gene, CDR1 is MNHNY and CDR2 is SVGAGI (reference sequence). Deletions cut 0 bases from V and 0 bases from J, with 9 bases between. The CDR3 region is CASSYSKGVSNQPQHF. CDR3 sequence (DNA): TGTGCCAGCAGTTACTCGAAGGGGGTTAGCAATCAGCCCCAGCATTTT.

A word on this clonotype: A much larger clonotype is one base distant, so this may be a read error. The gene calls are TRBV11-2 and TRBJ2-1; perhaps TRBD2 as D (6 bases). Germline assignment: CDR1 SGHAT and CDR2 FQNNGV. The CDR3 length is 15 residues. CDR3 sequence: CASGLAAGAYNEQFF. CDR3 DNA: TGTGCCAGCGGCTTAGCGGCAGGAGCCTACAATGAGCAGTTCTTC.

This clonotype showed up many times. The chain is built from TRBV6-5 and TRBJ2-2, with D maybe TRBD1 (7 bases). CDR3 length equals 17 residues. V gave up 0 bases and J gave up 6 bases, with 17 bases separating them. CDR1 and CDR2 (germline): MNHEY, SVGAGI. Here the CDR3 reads CASSYSTKQGDSGELFF. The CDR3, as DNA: TGTGCCAGCAGTTACTCTACGAAGCAGGGGGACTCCGGGGAGCTGTTTTTT.

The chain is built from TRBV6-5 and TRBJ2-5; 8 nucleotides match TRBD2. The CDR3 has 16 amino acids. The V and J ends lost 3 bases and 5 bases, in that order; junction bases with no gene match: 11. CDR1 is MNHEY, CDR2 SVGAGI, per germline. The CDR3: CASSYLIAGRVETQYF. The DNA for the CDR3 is TGTGCCAGCAGTTATCTCATAGCGGGAAGGGTTGAGACCCAGTACTTC.

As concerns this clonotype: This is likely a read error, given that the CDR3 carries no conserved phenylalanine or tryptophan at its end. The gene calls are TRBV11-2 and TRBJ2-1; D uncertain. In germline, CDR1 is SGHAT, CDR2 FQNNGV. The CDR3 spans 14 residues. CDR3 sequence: CASSSQRSVNEQFL. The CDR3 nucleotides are TGTGCCAGCAGCTCCCAGAGGTCAGTTAATGAACAGTTCCTC.

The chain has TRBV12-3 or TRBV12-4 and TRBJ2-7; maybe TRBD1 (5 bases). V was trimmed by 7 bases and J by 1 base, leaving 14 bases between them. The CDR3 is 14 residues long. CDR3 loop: CASTLGQGSYEQYF. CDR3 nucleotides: TGTGCCAGCACTCTAGGGCAGGGATCCTACGAGCAGTACTTC.

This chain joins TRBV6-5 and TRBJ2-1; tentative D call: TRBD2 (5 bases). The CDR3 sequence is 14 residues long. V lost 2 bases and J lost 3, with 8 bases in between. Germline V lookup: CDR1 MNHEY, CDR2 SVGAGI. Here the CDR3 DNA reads TGTGCCAGCAGTTACGAAGGAGGCTACAATGAGCAGTTCTTC. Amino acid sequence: CASSYEGGYNEQFF.

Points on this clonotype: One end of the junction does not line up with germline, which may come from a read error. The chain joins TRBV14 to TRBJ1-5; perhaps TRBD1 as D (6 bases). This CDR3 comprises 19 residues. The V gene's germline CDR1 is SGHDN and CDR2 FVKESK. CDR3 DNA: TGTACCAGCAGCCAAGATGATCCTCGAGGGGGAAATAGCAATCAGCCCCAGCATTTT. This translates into CTSSQDDPRGGNSNQPQHF.

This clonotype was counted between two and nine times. The CDR3 DNA reads TGTGCCAGCAGTTACGGAACCGGGACAGGGGTTACTGAAGCTTTCTTT. Translating it yields CASSYGTGTGVTEAFF. The chain carries TRBV6-5 and TRBJ1-1; the match to TRBD1 covers 10 bases. The CDR3 extends over 16 amino acids. J was trimmed by 5 bases and V by 2 bases; bases with no gene match: 8. Per germline, CDR1 MNHEY and CDR2 SVGAGI.

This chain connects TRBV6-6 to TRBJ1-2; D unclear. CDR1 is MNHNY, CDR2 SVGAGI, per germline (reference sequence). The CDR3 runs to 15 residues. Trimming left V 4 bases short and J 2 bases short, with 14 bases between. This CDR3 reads CASSSQWTENYGYTF. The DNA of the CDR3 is TGTGCCAGCAGTTCCCAATGGACGGAGAACTATGGCTACACCTTC.

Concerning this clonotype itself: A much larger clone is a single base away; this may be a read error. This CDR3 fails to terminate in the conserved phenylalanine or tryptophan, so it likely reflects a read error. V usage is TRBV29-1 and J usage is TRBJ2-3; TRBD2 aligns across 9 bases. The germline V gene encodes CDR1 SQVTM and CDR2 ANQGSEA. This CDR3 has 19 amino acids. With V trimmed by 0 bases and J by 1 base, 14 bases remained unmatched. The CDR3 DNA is TGCAGCGTTGAAGATCGGCGGGGGATAGCGGGAGTTGGCACAGATACGCAGTATCTT. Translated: CSVEDRRGIAGVGTDTQYL.

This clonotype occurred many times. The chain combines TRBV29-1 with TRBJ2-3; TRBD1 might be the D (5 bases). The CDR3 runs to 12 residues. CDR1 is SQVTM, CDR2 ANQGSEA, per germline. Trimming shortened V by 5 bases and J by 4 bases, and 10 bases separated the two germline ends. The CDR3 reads CSVSKQADTQYF. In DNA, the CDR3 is TGCAGCGTTTCCAAACAGGCAGATACGCAGTATTTT.

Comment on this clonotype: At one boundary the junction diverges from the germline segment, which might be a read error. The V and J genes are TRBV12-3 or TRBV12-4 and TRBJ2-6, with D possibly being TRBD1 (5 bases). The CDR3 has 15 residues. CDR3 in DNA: TGTGCCAGCTGGGGCGGATACTCTGGGGCCAACATCCTGACTTTC. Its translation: CASWGGYSGANILTF.

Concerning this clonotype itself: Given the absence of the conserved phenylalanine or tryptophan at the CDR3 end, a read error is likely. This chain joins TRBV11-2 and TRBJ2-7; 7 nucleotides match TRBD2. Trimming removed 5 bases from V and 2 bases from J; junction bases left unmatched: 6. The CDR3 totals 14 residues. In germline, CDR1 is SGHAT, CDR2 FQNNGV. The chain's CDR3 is CASSRAAGTYEQYL. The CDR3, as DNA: TGTGCCAGCAGCCGAGCAGCGGGGACCTACGAGCAGTACCTC.